This is a list of T cell receptor beta chains from one sample in a study of shared clonotypes between healthy human individuals. Produced via immunoSEQ multiplex PCR; TCRdb's table is partial and in-frame only. This sample has over 1.4 million clones, with around 97% found just once. Sequencing was carried out using naive CD4+ T cells sorted from blood. The receptors come from a man aged 25-45 years in good health. CDR3s include the opening cysteine and the closing phenylalanine or tryptophan. A D gene is named only where the DNA matches it firmly. Clone sizes are given selectively: once, few, many, or a class where the clone is expanded.

>.|.|TRBV13|TRBJ2-7
CASSLTETGTKDEQYF
TGTGCCAGCAGCCTAACTGAGACCGGGACGAAGGACGAGCAGTACTTC
>.|.|TRBV11-2|TRBJ2-1
CASSPGVEQFF
TGTGCCAGCAGCCCGGGGGTTGAGCAGTTCTTC
>.|.|TRBV25-1|TRBJ2-5
CASSEGGSQETQYF
TGTGCCAGCAGTGAGGGGGGATCTCAAGAGACCCAGTACTTC
>.|TRBD2|TRBV7-6|TRBJ2-2
CASSLPPGLAGPNTGELFF
TGTGCCAGCAGCTTACCACCGGGACTAGCGGGCCCGAACACCGGGGAGCTGTTTTTT
>.|TRBD2|TRBV11-2|TRBJ2-1
CASSFFRLAGGGNNEQFF
TGTGCCAGCAGCTTCTTCCGACTAGCGGGAGGGGGTAACAATGAGCAGTTCTTC
>.|TRBD1|TRBV18|TRBJ1-1
CASSPRTGGDTEAFF
TGTGCCAGCTCACCCCGGACAGGAGGGGACACTGAAGCTTTCTTT
>once|TRBD2|TRBV27|TRBJ2-7
CASSLSRLAVHEQYF
TGTGCCAGCAGTTTATCGAGACTAGCGGTCCACGAGCAGTACTTC
>once|.|TRBV6-5|TRBJ1-1
CASRYLNGQPNTEAFF
TGTGCCAGCAGATACCTAAACGGACAGCCCAACACTGAAGCTTTCTTT
>.|.|TRBV2|TRBJ1-2
CASSRAPNYGYTF
TGTGCCAGCAGTCGGGCCCCTAACTATGGCTACACCTTC
>.|TRBD1|TRBV18|TRBJ1-5
CASSLLDRGLGQPQHF
TGTGCCAGCTCACTCCTGGACAGGGGGCTCGGTCAGCCCCAGCATTTT
>.|.|TRBV2|TRBJ1-2
CASSETLTSDGHTF
TGTGCCAGCAGTGAAACCCTAACATCTGACGGCCACACCTTC
>.|.|TRBV15|TRBJ1-1
CATSRQKMGAGNTEAFF
TGTGCCACCAGCAGGCAAAAAATGGGGGCTGGGAACACTGAAGCTTTCTTT
>.|TRBD2|TRBV5-1|TRBJ2-5
CASSQTSGGPGTQYF
TGCGCCAGCAGCCAGACTAGCGGGGGACCCGGGACCCAGTACTTC
>.|TRBD2|TRBV7-3|TRBJ2-5
CASSLTGGLAGQETQYF
TGTGCCAGCAGCTTAACGGGGGGACTAGCGGGCCAAGAGACCCAGTACTTC
>.|.|TRBV7-3|TRBJ2-5
CASSLFVGGLGETQYF
TGTGCCAGCAGCTTATTCGTCGGCGGCCTGGGCGAGACCCAGTACTTC
>.|.|TRBV2|TRBJ2-3
CASRTDSTDTQYF
TGTGCCAGTCGGACGGACAGCACAGATACGCAGTATTTT
>.|.|TRBV20-1|TRBJ1-1
CSARLGLAFF
TGCAGTGCTAGATTGGGGCTGGCTTTCTTT
>.|.|TRBV2|TRBJ2-5
CASRAGIQLETQYF
TGTGCCAGCAGGGCAGGGATTCAGTTGGAGACCCAGTACTTC
>.|TRBD2|TRBV18|TRBJ2-3
CASSPRILAGTDTQYF
TGTGCCAGCTCACCACGGATCCTAGCGGGCACAGATACGCAGTATTTT
>once|.|TRBV5-1|TRBJ2-1
CASSLAGASNEQFF
TGCGCCAGCAGCTTGGCCGGGGCTTCTAATGAGCAGTTCTTC
>.|.|TRBV14|TRBJ2-1
CASSQERGTPSNEQFF
TGTGCCAGCAGCCAAGAACGGGGGACCCCCAGCAATGAGCAGTTCTTC
>.|.|TRBV6-5|TRBJ1-1
CASSYPQGLAFF
TGTGCCAGCAGTTACCCGCAGGGTTTGGCTTTCTTT